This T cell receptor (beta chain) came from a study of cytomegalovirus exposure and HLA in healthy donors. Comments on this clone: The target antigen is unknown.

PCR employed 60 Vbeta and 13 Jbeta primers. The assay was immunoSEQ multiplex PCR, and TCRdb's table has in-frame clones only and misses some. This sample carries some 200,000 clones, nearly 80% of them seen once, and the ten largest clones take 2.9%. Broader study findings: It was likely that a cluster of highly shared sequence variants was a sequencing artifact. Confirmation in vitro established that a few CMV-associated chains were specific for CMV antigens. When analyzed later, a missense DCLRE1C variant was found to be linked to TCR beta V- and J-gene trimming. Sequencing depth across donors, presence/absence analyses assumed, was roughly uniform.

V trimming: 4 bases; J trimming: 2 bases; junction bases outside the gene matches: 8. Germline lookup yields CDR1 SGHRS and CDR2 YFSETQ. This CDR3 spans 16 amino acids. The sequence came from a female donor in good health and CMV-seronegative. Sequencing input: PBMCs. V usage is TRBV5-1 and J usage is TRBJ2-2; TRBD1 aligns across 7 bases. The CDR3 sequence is CASSTRQGANTGELFF. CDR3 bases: TGCGCCAGCAGCACCCGACAGGGAGCTAACACCGGGGAGCTGTTTTTT.